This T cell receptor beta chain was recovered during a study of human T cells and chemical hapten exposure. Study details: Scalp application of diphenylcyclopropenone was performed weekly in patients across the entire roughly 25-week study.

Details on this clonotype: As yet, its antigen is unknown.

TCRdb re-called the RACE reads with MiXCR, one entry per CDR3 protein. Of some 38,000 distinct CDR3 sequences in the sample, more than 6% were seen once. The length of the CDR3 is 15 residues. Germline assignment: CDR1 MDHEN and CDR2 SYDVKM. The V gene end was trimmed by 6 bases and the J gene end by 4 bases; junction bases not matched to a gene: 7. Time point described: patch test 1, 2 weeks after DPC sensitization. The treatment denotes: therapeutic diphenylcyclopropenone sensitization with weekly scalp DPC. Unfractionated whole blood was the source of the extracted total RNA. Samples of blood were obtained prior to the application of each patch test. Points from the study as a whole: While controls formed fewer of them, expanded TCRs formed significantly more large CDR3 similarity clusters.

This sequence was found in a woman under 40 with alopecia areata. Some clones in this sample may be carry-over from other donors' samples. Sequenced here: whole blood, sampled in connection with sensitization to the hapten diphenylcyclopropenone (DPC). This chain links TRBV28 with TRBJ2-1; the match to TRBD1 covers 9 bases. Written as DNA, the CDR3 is TGTGCCAGCAGCGCTCCGGGACAGGGTTACAATGAGCAGTTCTTC. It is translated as CASSAPGQGYNEQFF. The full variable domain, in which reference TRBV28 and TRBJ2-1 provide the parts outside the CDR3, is DVKVTQSSRYLVKRTGEKVFLECVQDMDHENMFWYRQDPGLGLRLIYFSYDVKMKEKGDIPEGYSVSREKKERFSLILESASTNQTSMYLCASSAPGQGYNEQFFGPGTRLTVL.